These T cell receptor beta chains were read from a single sample in a study of cytotoxic CD8 clonotypes in ibrutinib-treated CLL. Assay: immunoSEQ multiplex PCR; the TCRdb copy retains only in-frame clones and omits some. The table has about 310,000 clones, almost 80% seen once; the top ten hold approximately 7%. Specimen: PBMCs, collected before ibrutinib treatment. The receptors shown here come from a human donor with chronic lymphocytic leukemia. CDR3s include the opening cysteine and the closing phenylalanine or tryptophan. The D gene is left open where the match is weak. Only part of the rows carry a size: once, few, many, or a class if the clone is expanded.

V	J	D	length	size	DNA	CDR3
TRBV28	TRBJ1-2	.	16	.	TGTGCCAGCAGCCCTATACCAAGGGGTCGGAACTATGGCTACACCTTC	CASSPIPRGRNYGYTF
TRBV30	TRBJ2-3	.	14	.	TGTGCCTGGAGTGTACGGCCGGGCTCAGATACGCAGTATTTT	CAWSVRPGSDTQYF
TRBV18	TRBJ2-1	.	14	.	TGTGCCAGCTCACCAGGAGTACAGAACAATGAGCAGTTCTTC	CASSPGVQNNEQFF
TRBV4-3	TRBJ2-2	.	14	.	TGCGCCAGCAGCCAAAGGGGAGTTACCGGGGAGCTGTTTTTT	CASSQRGVTGELFF
TRBV19	TRBJ2-7	TRBD2	19	.	TGTGCCAGTAGTAAACCCGGGACTAGCGGATGGACAAGCTCCTACGAGCAGTACTTC	CASSKPGTSGWTSSYEQYF
TRBV19	TRBJ2-1	.	14	few	TGTGCCAGTAGTCCGGCTAGGGGGTACAATGAGCAGTTCTTC	CASSPARGYNEQFF
TRBV9	TRBJ1-5	.	14	.	TGTGCCAGCAGCGTAGCTAGGGGAAATCAGCCCCAGCATTTT	CASSVARGNQPQHF
TRBV9	TRBJ2-6	TRBD1	16	.	TGTGCCAGCAGCGTAGGGAAGGGGGCGGGGGCCAACGTCCTGACTTTC	CASSVGKGAGANVLTF
TRBV28	TRBJ1-5	.	12	.	TGTGCCAGCAGTGTAGACCCCAGGCCCCAGCATTTT	CASSVDPRPQHF
TRBV4-3	TRBJ1-2	.	15	.	TGCGCCAGCAGCCAAGACTCCAGGGAAATATATGGCTACACCTTC	CASSQDSREIYGYTF
TRBV5-1	TRBJ1-1	TRBD1	16	.	TGCGCCAGCAGCGTTTCCTACGGACAGGGTAAAACTGAAGCTTTCTTT	CASSVSYGQGKTEAFF
TRBV19	TRBJ2-1	.	15	once	TGTGCCAGTAGTCTTTGGTTGGGCTCCTACAATGAGCAGTTCTTC	CASSLWLGSYNEQFF
TRBV7-9	TRBJ2-7	.	13	.	TGTGCCAGCAGGGCCGGCGCTAGCTACGAGCAGTACTTC	CASRAGASYEQYF
TRBV4-1	TRBJ2-1	TRBD2	19	.	TGCGCCAGCAGCCCTCAGGCCTGGATAGCGGGAGGAGCCTACAATGAGCAGTTCTTC	CASSPQAWIAGGAYNEQFF
TRBV6-1	TRBJ2-7	TRBD1	13	.	TGTGCCAGCTGGACAGGGGAATTCTACGAGCAGTACTTC	CASWTGEFYEQYF
TRBV5-8	TRBJ2-1	TRBD2	15	.	TGTGCCAGCAGCTTGGGGACTAGCGGGTACAATGAGCAGTTCTTC	CASSLGTSGYNEQFF
TRBV30	TRBJ2-5	TRBD2	16	.	TGTGCCTGGAGCGGTCGCCTAGCGGGAAAACAAGAGACCCAGTACTTC	CAWSGRLAGKQETQYF
TRBV30	TRBJ1-5	.	14	few	TGTGCCTGGAGTGTTATAGGGGTCAACCAGCCCCAGCATTTT	CAWSVIGVNQPQHF
TRBV28	TRBJ2-7	.	13	.	TGTGCCAGCAGTTTGACTAGTTCCCACGAGCAGTACTTC	CASSLTSSHEQYF
TRBV5-1	TRBJ2-3	.	15	.	TGCGCCAGCAGCTCGAGCGGGCTCAGCACAGATACGCAGTATTTT	CASSSSGLSTDTQYF